This T cell receptor (beta chain) was identified in a study of T cell responses to AZD1222 COVID-19 vaccine (dated by TCRdb to the early 2020s). Study-level background: AZD1222 recipients given second doses at about 4 weeks or at about 12 weeks were pooled, since spike-specific TCR depth and breadth were not found to differ between the two schedules. Trial participants were enrolled into age subgroups of 18-55, 56-69 and 70-plus years, which contained approximately 150, 30 and 60 TCR-sequenced participants, respectively. TCR sequencing covered over 230 trial participants: 200 to 220 given two doses of AZD1222 and around 26 given two doses of MenACWY control vaccine. Overall study results and their limits: Reportedly, almost half of the unique spike-specific TCRs recognized epitopes lying outside the regions that are mutated in the B.1.351 and B.1.1.7 variants. Because no samples from the day 14 peak response were available, repertoires could be characterized only after the peak T cell response. CD4 TCRs associated with the vaccine covered the entire spike protein, and the dominant responses were in regions 160-218 and 743-854. In the small 56-69-year group, the increase in depth fell short of significance, most likely because of low power. Conclusions about previously exposed vaccinees are limited, since just 5 or 6 AZD1222 recipients were seropositive for SARS-CoV-2 at baseline. Participants were mostly white British, with more females than males. The authors suggested clonal diversity may have been underestimated. A significant rise in spike-specific TCR breadth and depth was observed after two AZD1222 doses relative to day 0 and relative to MenACWY recipients.

On this clone itself: What antigen it recognizes has not been identified. There are no base qualities to consult, and no much larger clone falls within one base.

The germline V gene gives CDR1 as SQVTM and CDR2 as ANQGSEA. The CDR3 covers 12 residues, taking in both the cysteine and the phenylalanine. Here the CDR3 DNA is all that survives: 36 bases in frame from base 1. Trimming leaves V shorter by 6 bases and J shorter by 4 bases, with the junction holding 2 bases beyond the gene matches. The time point label here, explained by the study, means: baseline before first vaccination. Samples from vaccinated people were obtained from the UK trials COV001 and COV002, which included a single-blind randomized controlled phase 2/3 trial of AZD1222 (ChAdOx1 nCoV-19) in healthy adults. For TCRbeta chain sequencing, PBMC samples were collected from trial participants at day 0 and at day 28 after the second dose. The CDR3 regions of human TCRbeta chains were analyzed by immunosequencing. The original methods were these. TCRs in the repertoires were matched against a reference library of SARS-CoV-2-specific TCRs that had been generated with the MIRA antigen-specificity platform. Breadth was defined as the fraction of unique TCRs that were SARS-CoV-2-associated. Depth was defined as the fraction of total T cells that were SARS-CoV-2-associated. Each spike-specific TCR was assigned to its reactive spike region and to a CD4 or CD8 class using the MIRA data. Log10-transformed breadth and depth values were compared by one-way ANOVA with Sidak's multiple comparisons tests. As stored in TCRdb, this immuneACCESS dataset retains in-frame rearrangements with V and J assigned. A fraction of the clones does not appear; measured against another copy, unresolved V genes explain less than half of the discrepancy, and the remainder lacks a known reason. V and J calls and clone size follow that table, whereas D and trimming were derived from the DNA. The sample yields about 79,000 clones; around 82% were counted once. Roughly a fifth of the sample comes from the top ten.

The TCR originated in an adult in good health. The receptor chain draws on TRBV29-1 and TRBJ2-5; 10 central nucleotides agree with TRBD1. The sample was peripheral blood, taken on day 0 of AZD1222 vaccination. The CDR3 region has the sequence CSVGQGTETQYF. The DNA reads TGCAGCGTGGGACAGGGGACAGAGACCCAGTACTTC.